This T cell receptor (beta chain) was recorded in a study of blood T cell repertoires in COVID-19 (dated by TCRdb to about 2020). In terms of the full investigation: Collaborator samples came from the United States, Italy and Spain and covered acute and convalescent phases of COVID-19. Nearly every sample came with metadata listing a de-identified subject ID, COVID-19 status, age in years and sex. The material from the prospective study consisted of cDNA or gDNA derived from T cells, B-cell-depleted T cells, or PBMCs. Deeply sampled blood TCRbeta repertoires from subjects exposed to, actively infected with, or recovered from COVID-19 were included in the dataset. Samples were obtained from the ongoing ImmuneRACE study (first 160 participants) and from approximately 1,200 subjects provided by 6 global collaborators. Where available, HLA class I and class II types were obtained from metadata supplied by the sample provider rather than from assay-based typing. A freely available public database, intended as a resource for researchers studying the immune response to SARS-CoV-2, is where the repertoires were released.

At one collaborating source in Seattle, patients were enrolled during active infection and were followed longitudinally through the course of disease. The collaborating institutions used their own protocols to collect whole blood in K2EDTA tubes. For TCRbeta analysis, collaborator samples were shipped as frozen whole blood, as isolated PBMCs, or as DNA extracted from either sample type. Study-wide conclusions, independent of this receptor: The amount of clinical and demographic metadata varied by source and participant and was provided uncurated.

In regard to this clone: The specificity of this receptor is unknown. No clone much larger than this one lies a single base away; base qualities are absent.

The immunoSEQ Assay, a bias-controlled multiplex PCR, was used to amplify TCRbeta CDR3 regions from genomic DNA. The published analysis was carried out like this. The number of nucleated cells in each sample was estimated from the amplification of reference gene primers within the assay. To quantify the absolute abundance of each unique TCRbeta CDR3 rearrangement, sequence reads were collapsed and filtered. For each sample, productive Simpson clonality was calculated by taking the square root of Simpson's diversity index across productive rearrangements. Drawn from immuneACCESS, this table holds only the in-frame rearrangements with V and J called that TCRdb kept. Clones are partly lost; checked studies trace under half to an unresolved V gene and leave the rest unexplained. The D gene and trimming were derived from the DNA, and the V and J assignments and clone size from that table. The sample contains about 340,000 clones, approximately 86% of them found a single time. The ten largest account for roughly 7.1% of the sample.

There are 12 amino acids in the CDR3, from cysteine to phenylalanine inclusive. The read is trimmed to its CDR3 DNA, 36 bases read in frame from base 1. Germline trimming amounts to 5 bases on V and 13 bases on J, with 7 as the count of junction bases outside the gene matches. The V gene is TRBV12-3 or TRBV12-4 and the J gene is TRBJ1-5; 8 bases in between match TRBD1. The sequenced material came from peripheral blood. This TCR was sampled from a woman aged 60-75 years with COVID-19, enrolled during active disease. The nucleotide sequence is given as TGTGCCAGCAGTCCGGGGGGACAGGCTCAGCATTTT. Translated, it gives CASSPGGQAQHF.